This entry features one T cell receptor (beta chain) sequence. This sample stems from a study of T cells in narcolepsy. Study-wide background: Donors had narcolepsy type 1 or type 2, or were healthy controls.

Libraries were prepared by immunoSEQ multiplex PCR; TCRdb keeps only in-frame clonotypes and omits some of them. The sample carries some 32,000 clones, approximately 78% recorded once. CDR1 and CDR2 from the germline V gene are SGHTA and FQGTGA. The CDR3 sequence is 14 residues long. The trim removed 7 bases at V and 6 bases at J, leaving 8 bases unmatched. Sequenced: CD45RA- memory CD4+ T cells from PBMCs. This TCR derives from a human donor with narcolepsy. This sequence joins TRBV7-3 and TRBJ1-1; 10 bases line up with TRBD1. CDR3 DNA sequence: TGTGCCAGCAAAGAGGGACAGGGGATCGCTGAAGCTTTCTTT. This gives the protein CASKEGQGIAEAFF.